The T cell receptor beta chain under discussion was sequenced for a study of response to subunit inactivated influenza vaccine. TCRdb re-derived calls from the RT-PCR reads in MiXCR, one entry per CDR3 protein. The repertoire consists of approximately 520,000 distinct CDR3 sequences, with less than 30% occurring once and the leading ten covering 1.5% to 2%. The V end lost 3 bases, the J end lost 4 bases, and 11 bases lay between the germline ends. There are 13 residues in the CDR3. Germline CDR1 and CDR2: DFQATT and SNEGSKA (reference sequence). General study findings and limits: T cells newly recruited by each seasonal influenza vaccination are few, the authors suggested.

This clonotype occurred a few times. The antigen remains undetermined. Sequences were derived from CD4+ T cells sorted from PBMCs, sampled approximately 5 days after vaccination. This receptor was identified in a man aged 50 to 59 who received an inactivated influenza vaccine. The chain combines TRBV20-1 with TRBJ2-3; TRBD2 is a possible D gene (7 bases). The CDR3 sequence is CSARGGGADTQYF. The CDR3 DNA is TGCAGTGCTAGGGGAGGGGGGGCAGATACGCAGTATTTT.